This T cell receptor (beta chain) was found in a study of blood T cell repertoires in COVID-19. About the research overall: Samples of COVID-19 (acute and convalescent) were obtained from the United States, Italy and Spain.

In germline, CDR1 is MNHNS, CDR2 SASEGT. Trimming pared 0 bases from V and 0 bases from J, leaving 9 bases between. The CDR3 extends over 15 amino acids. In the study's own analysis: Reference gene primer amplification yielded estimated nucleated cell counts. The repertoire was sequenced with immunoSEQ multiplex PCR; TCRdb's copy has only in-frame clones and lacks some. Clone size and the V and J calls come from that table; the DNA yielded D and trimming. The table has around 60,000 clones, roughly 84% seen once. Sequenced: peripheral blood. The chain is built from TRBV6-1 and TRBJ2-7; D perhaps matches TRBD1 (6 bases). The TCR was taken from a man aged 45-65 years with COVID-19, enrolled during active disease. CDR3 coding DNA: TGTGCCAGCAGTGAAGCCGAGACAGGCTCCTACGAGCAGTACTTC. Translation gives CASSEAETGSYEQYF.